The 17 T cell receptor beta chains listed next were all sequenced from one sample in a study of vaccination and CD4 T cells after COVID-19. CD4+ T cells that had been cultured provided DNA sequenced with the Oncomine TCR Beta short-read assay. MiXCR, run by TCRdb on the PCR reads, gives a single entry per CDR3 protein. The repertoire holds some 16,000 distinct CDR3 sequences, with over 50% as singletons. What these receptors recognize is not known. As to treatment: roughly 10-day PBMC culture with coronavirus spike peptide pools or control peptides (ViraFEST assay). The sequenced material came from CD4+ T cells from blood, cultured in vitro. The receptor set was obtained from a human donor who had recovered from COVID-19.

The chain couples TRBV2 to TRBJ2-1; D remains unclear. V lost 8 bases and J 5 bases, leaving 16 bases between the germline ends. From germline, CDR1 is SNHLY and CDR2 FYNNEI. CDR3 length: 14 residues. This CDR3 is CASHEYSSNNEQFF. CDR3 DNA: TGTGCCAGCCACGAATATAGCTCAAACAATGAGCAGTTCTTC.

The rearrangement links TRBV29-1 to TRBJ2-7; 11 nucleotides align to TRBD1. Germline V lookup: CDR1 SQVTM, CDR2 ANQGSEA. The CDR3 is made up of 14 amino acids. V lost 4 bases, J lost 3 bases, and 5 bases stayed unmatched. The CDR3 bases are TGCAGCGTTGGAGGCGGGACAGGGGGCTACGAGCAGTACTTC. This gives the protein CSVGGGTGGYEQYF.

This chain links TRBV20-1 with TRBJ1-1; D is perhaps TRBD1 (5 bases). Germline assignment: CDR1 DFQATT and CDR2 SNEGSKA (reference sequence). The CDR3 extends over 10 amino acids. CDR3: CLPEGYEAFF. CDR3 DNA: TGCCTCCCGGAGGGGTATGAAGCTTTCTTT.

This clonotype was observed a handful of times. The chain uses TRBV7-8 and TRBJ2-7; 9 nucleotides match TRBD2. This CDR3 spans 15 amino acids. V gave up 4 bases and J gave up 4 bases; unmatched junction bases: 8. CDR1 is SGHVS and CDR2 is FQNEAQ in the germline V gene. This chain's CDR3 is CASSSLGGRVYEQYF. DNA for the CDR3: TGTGCCAGCAGCTCTCTAGGCGGGAGGGTTTACGAGCAGTACTTC.

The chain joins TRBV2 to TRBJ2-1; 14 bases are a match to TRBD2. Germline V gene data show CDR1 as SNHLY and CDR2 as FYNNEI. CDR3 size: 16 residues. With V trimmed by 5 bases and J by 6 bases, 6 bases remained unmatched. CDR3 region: CASSLRLAGGGNEQFF. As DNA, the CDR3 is TGTGCCAGCAGTCTCCGACTAGCGGGAGGGGGCAATGAGCAGTTCTTC.

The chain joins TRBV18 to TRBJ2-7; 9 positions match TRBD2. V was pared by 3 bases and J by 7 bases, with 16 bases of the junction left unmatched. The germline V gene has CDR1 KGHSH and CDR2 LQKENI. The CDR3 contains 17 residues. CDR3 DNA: TGTGCCAGCTCACCCCGATCAGCGGGAGGTTCCCTTGGGGAGCAGTACTTC. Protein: CASSPRSAGGSLGEQYF.

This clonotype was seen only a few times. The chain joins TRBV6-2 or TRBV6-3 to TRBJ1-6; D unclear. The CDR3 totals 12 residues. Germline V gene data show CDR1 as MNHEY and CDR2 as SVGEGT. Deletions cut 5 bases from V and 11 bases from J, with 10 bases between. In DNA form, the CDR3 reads TGTGCCAGCAGTACTTTCGGTCCACCCCTCCACTTT. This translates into CASSTFGPPLHF.

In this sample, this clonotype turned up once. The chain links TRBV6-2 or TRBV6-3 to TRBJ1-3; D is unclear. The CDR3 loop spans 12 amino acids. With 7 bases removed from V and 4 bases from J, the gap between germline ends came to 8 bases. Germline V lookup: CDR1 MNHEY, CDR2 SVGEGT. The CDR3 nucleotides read TGTGCCAGCACCGACCCCGGAAACACCATATATTTT. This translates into CASTDPGNTIYF.

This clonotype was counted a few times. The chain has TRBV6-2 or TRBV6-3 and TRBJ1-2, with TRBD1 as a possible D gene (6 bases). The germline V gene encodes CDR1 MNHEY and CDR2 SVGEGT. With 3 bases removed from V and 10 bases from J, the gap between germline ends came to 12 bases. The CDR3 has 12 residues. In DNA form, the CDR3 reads TGTGCCAGCAGTTATCCGAGACAGGACTACACCTTC. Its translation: CASSYPRQDYTF.

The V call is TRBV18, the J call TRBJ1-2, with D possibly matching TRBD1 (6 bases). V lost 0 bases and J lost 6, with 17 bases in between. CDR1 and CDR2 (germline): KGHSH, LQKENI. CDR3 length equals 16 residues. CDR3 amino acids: CASSPPVAGQRHGYTF. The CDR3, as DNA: TGTGCCAGCTCACCACCGGTAGCAGGACAGAGGCATGGCTACACCTTC.

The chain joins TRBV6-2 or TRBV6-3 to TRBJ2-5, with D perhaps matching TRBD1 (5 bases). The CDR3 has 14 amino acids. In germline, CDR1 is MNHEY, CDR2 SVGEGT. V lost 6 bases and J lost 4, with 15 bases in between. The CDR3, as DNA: TGTGCCAGCAGATCAAGCAGGGCAGGAGAGACCCAGTACTTC. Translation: CASRSSRAGETQYF.

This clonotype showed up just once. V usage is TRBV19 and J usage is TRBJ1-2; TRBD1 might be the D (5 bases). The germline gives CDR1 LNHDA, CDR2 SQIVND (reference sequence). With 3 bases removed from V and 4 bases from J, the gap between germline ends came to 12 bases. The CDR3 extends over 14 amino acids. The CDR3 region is CASSIGQDTYGYTF. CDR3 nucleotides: TGTGCCAGTAGTATCGGTCAGGACACCTATGGCTACACCTTC.

CDR3 protein: CASSTGTGGLGYTF. The CDR3 bases are TGTGCCAGCAGCACCGGGACAGGGGGCCTTGGCTACACCTTC. This chain connects TRBV7-2 to TRBJ1-2; TRBD1 matches at 12 bases. J was trimmed by 7 bases and V by 5 bases; bases with no gene match: 5. The CDR3 has 14 amino acids. Looked up from germline, CDR1 is SGHTA and CDR2 is FQGNSA.

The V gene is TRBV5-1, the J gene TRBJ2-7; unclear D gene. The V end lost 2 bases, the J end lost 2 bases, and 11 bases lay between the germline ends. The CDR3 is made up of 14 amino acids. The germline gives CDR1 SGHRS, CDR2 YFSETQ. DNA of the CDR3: TGCGCCAGCAGCTTTACCCTGGGGACCTACGAGCAGTACTTC. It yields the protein CASSFTLGTYEQYF. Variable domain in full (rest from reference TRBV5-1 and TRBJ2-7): KAGVTQTPRYLIKTRGQQVTLSCSPISGHRSVSWYQQTPGQGLQFLFEYFSETQRNKGNFPGRFSGRQFSNSRSEMNVSTLELGDSALYLCASSFTLGTYEQYFGPGTRLTVT.

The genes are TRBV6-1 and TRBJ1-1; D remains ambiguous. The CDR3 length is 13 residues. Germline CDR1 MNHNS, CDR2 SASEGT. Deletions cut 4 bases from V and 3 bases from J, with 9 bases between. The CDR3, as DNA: TGTGCCAGCAGTGTAAGGGAGGACACTGAAGCTTTCTTT. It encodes CASSVREDTEAFF.

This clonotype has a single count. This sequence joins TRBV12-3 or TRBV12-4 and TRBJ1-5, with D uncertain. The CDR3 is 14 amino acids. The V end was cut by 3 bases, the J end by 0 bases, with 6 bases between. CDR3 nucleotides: TGTGCCAGCAGTTTCCGGGGTAGCAATCAGCCCCAGCATTTT. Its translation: CASSFRGSNQPQHF.

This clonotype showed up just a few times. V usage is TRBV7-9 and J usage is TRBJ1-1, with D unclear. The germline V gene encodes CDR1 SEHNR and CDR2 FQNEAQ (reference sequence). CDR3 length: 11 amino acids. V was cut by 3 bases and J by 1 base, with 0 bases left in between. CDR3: CASSLNTEAFF. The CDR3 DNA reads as TGTGCCAGCAGCTTGAACACTGAAGCTTTCTTT.